A single sample is the source of the 30 T cell receptor beta chains below, sequenced in a study of post-analysis software for immune sequencing data. Points from the study as a whole: Patients showed TRBV5-6, TRBV5-1 and TRBV20-1 among 4 or 5 TRBV segments more frequent than in controls.

For these TCRs, the target antigens are not known. Unique-molecular-identifier-tagged TCR beta cDNA libraries were used. TCRdb recomputed calls from the PCR reads with MiXCR, one row per CDR3 protein. The sample lists 750,000 to 950,000 distinct CDR3 sequences, roughly half occurring once. Sequencing used blood. The receptors derive from a girl aged 5-17 years with multiple sclerosis.

This clonotype was picked up a small number of times. The V gene is TRBV20-1, the J gene TRBJ2-1; 9 nucleotides align to TRBD2. Germline CDR1 is DFQATT and CDR2 is SNEGSKA (reference sequence). Losses at the gene ends were 2 bases for V and 4 bases for J; bases not matched to a gene: 15. The CDR3 totals 18 residues. This CDR3 is CSARKIASGISVYNEQFF. Written as DNA, the CDR3 is TGCAGTGCTAGAAAGATCGCTAGCGGGATTTCCGTTTACAATGAGCAGTTCTTC.

The V gene is TRBV5-5, the J gene TRBJ2-7, with D tentatively TRBD1 (6 bases). CDR3 length equals 17 residues. Trimming removed 4 bases from V and 0 bases from J, with 20 bases in between. Germline lookup yields CDR1 SGHKS and CDR2 YYEKEE (reference sequence). As DNA, the CDR3 is TGTGCCAGCAGCGGCCGGCTCAGGGGCCCCTTCTCCTACGAGCAGTACTTC. Its translation: CASSGRLRGPFSYEQYF.

The rearrangement links TRBV30 to TRBJ2-2, with no clear D. CDR1 and CDR2 from the germline V gene are GTSNPN and SVGIG (reference sequence). This CDR3 has 14 amino acids. The V gene lost 1 base and the J gene lost 0 bases, with 6 bases spanning the gap. CDR3 DNA sequence: TGTGCCTGGAGTGACCCATCGAACACCGGGGAGCTGTTTTTT. The encoded protein is CAWSDPSNTGELFF.

The rearrangement joins TRBV12-3 or TRBV12-4 to TRBJ1-1; 10 positions match TRBD1. J lost 3 bases, V lost 6 bases, and 7 bases had no gene match. The length of the CDR3 is 15 residues. The chain's CDR3 is CASSEMTGGHTEAFF. The CDR3 coding sequence is TGTGCCAGCAGCGAAATGACAGGGGGCCACACTGAAGCTTTCTTT.

This clonotype appeared a single time. CDR3 sequence reads: CASSKIKVIRQGCTTNTGELFF. The CDR3 region has the DNA TGTGCCAGCAGCAAAATTAAAGTAATCAGACAGGGGTGTACCACGAACACCGGGGAGCTGTTTTTT. The chain carries TRBV21-1 and TRBJ2-2; the table's D call, TRBD1, was not checked against the DNA. TRBV21-1 is a known pseudogene. This CDR3 is built from 22 residues.

This chain connects TRBV19 to TRBJ1-1; 10 bases agree with TRBD1. Germline V CDR1 and CDR2: LNHDA, SQIVND (reference sequence). The J segment lost 1 base and the V segment lost 7 bases, leaving 9 bases of the junction unmatched. This CDR3 is 16 amino acids long. The CDR3 loop is CASTLRRDRGNTEAFF. In nucleotides, the CDR3 is TGTGCCAGTACCCTCCGCCGGGACAGGGGGAACACTGAAGCTTTCTTT.

The rearrangement uses TRBV3-1 and TRBJ2-3; TRBD2 agrees at 7 bases. The CDR3 is made up of 16 amino acids. Germline V lookup: CDR1 LGHDT, CDR2 YNNKEL (reference sequence). The trim removed 1 base at V and 3 bases at J, leaving 7 bases unmatched. As DNA, the CDR3 is TGTGCCAGCAGCCAAGCTACCACGGGAGGTACAGATACGCAGTATTTT. This translates into CASSQATTGGTDTQYF.

The chain carries TRBV5-1 and TRBJ2-7; 9 positions match TRBD1. CDR1 is SGHRS, CDR2 YFSETQ, per germline. The CDR3 extends over 14 amino acids. The V and J ends lost 4 bases and 6 bases, in that order; junction bases with no gene match: 8. For the CDR3, the DNA is TGCGCCAGCAGCGCCCCGGGACAGGGCTCCGAGCAGTACTTC. It specifies CASSAPGQGSEQYF. Drawing the rest from reference TRBV5-1 and TRBJ2-7, the complete variable domain is KAGVTQTPRYLIKTRGQQVTLSCSPISGHRSVSWYQQTPGQGLQFLFEYFSETQRNKGNFPGRFSGRQFSNSRSEMNVSTLELGDSALYLCASSAPGQGSEQYFGPGTRLTVT.

The V gene is TRBV10-3, the J gene TRBJ1-2, with 7 nucleotides matching TRBD1. Germline values: CDR1 ENHRY, CDR2 SYGVKD. This CDR3 region has 16 residues. The V segment lost 2 bases and the J segment 6 bases; nucleotides outside the gene matches: 12. CDR3 sequence: CAISEPGGTFEDGYTF. The CDR3 DNA is TGTGCCATCAGTGAGCCAGGGGGGACATTCGAGGATGGCTACACCTTC.

The chain uses TRBV7-3 and TRBJ2-7; tentatively, D is TRBD2 (7 bases). Germline loops: CDR1 SGHTA, CDR2 FQGTGA. V was pared by 2 bases and J by 6 bases, with 11 bases between. The CDR3 covers 13 residues. CDR3 protein: CASSLGGASEQYF. The CDR3 DNA reads TGTGCCAGCAGCTTAGGGGGGGCTAGCGAGCAGTACTTC.

V gene TRBV20-1 combines with J gene TRBJ2-7; no firm D call. Per germline, CDR1 DFQATT and CDR2 SNEGSKA (reference sequence). The ends were cut back, 6 bases at V and 5 bases at J, with 14 bases in the middle. The CDR3 runs 12 residues. CDR3 DNA: TGCAGTGCCAGACTTGTAGCCCACGAGCAGTACTTC. Amino acid sequence: CSARLVAHEQYF.

This chain links TRBV4-2 with TRBJ2-3, with TRBD2 identical over 11 bases. The V gene's germline CDR1 is LGHNA and CDR2 YNFKEQ. The CDR3 is 17 residues long. Trimming at V came to 0 bases and at J to 4 bases, leaving 6 bases not matched to a gene. The CDR3: CASSQDILAGVSDTQYF. Written as DNA, the CDR3 is TGTGCCAGCAGCCAAGATATACTAGCGGGAGTTTCAGATACGCAGTATTTT.

The rearrangement uses TRBV29-1 and TRBJ2-1, with 7 bases fitting TRBD1. J was trimmed by 1 base and V by 6 bases; bases with no gene match: 9. The CDR3 extends over 15 amino acids. Looked up from germline, CDR1 is SQVTM and CDR2 is ANQGSEA. As DNA, the CDR3 is TGCAGCGTGACCGGGACAGAGGTATCCTACAATGAGCAGTTCTTC. This encodes CSVTGTEVSYNEQFF.

The chain couples TRBV20-1 to TRBJ2-3; 11 bases are a match to TRBD2. Trimming at V came to 3 bases and at J to 3 bases, leaving 5 bases not matched to a gene. This CDR3 comprises 15 residues. Germline V gene sequence: CDR1 DFQATT, CDR2 SNEGSKA (reference sequence). Here the CDR3 DNA reads TGCAGTGCTAGGGGAGGGACTAGCGGAACAGATACGCAGTATTTT. It codes for CSARGGTSGTDTQYF.

A few counts support this clonotype. One end of the junction does not line up with germline, which may come from a read error. The chain carries TRBV20-1 and TRBJ2-4; 7 bases are a match to TRBD1. The J call may be incorrect, as the DNA end agrees better with TRBJ2-7. The CDR3 runs 13 residues. From germline, CDR1 is DFQATT and CDR2 SNEGSKA (reference sequence). The DNA of the CDR3 is TGTAGTGCCTTACAGGGGATGTCATACGAGCAGTACTTC. Its protein is CSALQGMSYEQYF.

The gene calls are TRBV12-3 or TRBV12-4 and TRBJ1-2; no clear D gene. V lost 6 bases and J 1 base, leaving 9 bases between the germline ends. The CDR3 is 13 residues long. CDR3 nucleotide sequence: TGTGCCAGCAGAGATACGAATAACTATGGCTACACCTTC. Encoded protein: CASRDTNNYGYTF.

The chain is built from TRBV6-6 and TRBJ2-4; D possibly corresponds to TRBD1 (6 bases). Germline CDR1 reads MNHNY; CDR2 reads SVGAGI (reference sequence). Trimming took off 2 bases at V and 13 bases at J, with 18 bases between the two ends. The CDR3 covers 14 residues. The CDR3 is CASSYRSTGWEQYF. The CDR3 DNA sequence: TGTGCCAGCAGTTACAGGTCAACAGGGTGGGAGCAGTACTTC.

The CDR3 is CASKGQYYGYTF. The CDR3 nucleotides read TGTGCCAGCAAGGGACAGTACTATGGCTACACCTTC. The J gene is TRBJ1-2, the V gene TRBV6-6, with 7 bases matching TRBD1. Germline CDR1 MNHNY, CDR2 SVGAGI (reference sequence). Germline trimming cut 7 bases from V and 3 bases from J; bases unmatched to any gene: 2. The CDR3 spans 12 residues.

This clonotype was detected only a few times. V and J are TRBV6-6 and TRBJ1-4, with 7 bases aligning to TRBD1. J was trimmed by 7 bases and V by 5 bases; bases with no gene match: 1. CDR3 length: 12 amino acids. The germline V gene has CDR1 MNHNY and CDR2 SVGAGI (reference sequence). The CDR3: CASSNRGEKLFF. The CDR3 coding sequence is TGTGCCAGCAGTAACAGGGGTGAAAAACTGTTTTTT.

The chain joins TRBV5-5 to TRBJ1-1; D uncertain. CDR3 length: 16 residues. Per germline, CDR1 SGHKS and CDR2 YYEKEE (reference sequence). V was cut by 0 bases and J by 5 bases, with 17 bases left in between. The chain's CDR3 is CASSLGNRLGKTEAFF. DNA of the CDR3: TGTGCCAGCAGCTTGGGCAACAGATTAGGGAAGACTGAAGCTTTCTTT. The variable domain in full, with the rest retrieved from reference TRBV5-5 and TRBJ1-1, is DAGVTQSPTHLIKTRGQQVTLRCSPISGHKSVSWYQQVLGQGPQFIFQYYEKEERGRGNFPDRFSARQFPNYSSELNVNALLLGDSALYLCASSLGNRLGKTEAFFGQGTRLTVV.

The chain carries TRBV20-1 and TRBJ2-1, with D perhaps matching TRBD1 (6 bases). CDR3 length: 14 amino acids. CDR1 DFQATT and CDR2 SNEGSKA come from the germline V gene (reference sequence). V lost 3 bases and J 9 bases, leaving 18 bases between the germline ends. CDR3 DNA sequence: TGCAGTGCTAGCCCCCCAGGGGCATCTTCTGAGCAGTTCTTC. It translates to CSASPPGASSEQFF.

This clonotype appeared a single time. This chain joins TRBV3-1 and TRBJ1-4, with D possibly being TRBD1 (6 bases). Germline V lookup: CDR1 LGHDT, CDR2 YNNKEL (reference sequence). The germline V and J ends were trimmed by 4 bases and 3 bases, with 18 bases remaining between them. This CDR3 has 17 amino acids. The CDR3 here is CASSPTGPGSPNEKLFF. In DNA, the CDR3 is TGTGCCAGCAGCCCGACAGGACCAGGGAGCCCTAATGAAAAACTGTTTTTT.

This clonotype turned up a few times. The chain links TRBV29-1 to TRBJ2-7; D is perhaps TRBD1 or TRBD2 (5 bases each). The ends were cut back, 7 bases at V and 2 bases at J, with 18 bases in the middle. Germline V lookup: CDR1 SQVTM, CDR2 ANQGSEA. The CDR3 totals 14 residues. The CDR3 reads CSAVKPGRTYEQYF. The CDR3 DNA sequence: TGCAGCGCCGTGAAACCGGGACGGACCTACGAGCAGTACTTC.

The V and J genes are TRBV20-1 and TRBJ2-3; 9 nucleotides line up with TRBD2. Germline lookup yields CDR1 DFQATT and CDR2 SNEGSKA (reference sequence). CDR3 length: 14 amino acids. The V segment lost 2 bases and the J segment 2 bases; nucleotides outside the gene matches: 2. The CDR3 coding sequence is TGCAGTGCTAGACTAGCGGGGATCACAGATACGCAGTATTTT. Its translation is CSARLAGITDTQYF.

J is TRBJ2-3 and V is TRBV20-1, with TRBD2 as a possible D gene (6 bases). V was trimmed by 1 base and J by 4 bases, leaving 18 bases between them. The CDR3 extends over 16 amino acids. In germline, CDR1 is DFQATT, CDR2 SNEGSKA (reference sequence). Here the CDR3 DNA reads TGCAGTGCTAGAGCCCATTACAAGGCTAGCGCAGATACGCAGTATTTT. The encoded protein is CSARAHYKASADTQYF.

The rearrangement uses TRBV13 and TRBJ2-4, with TRBD1 matching 7 bases. Germline CDR1 reads PRHDT; CDR2 reads FYEKMQ (reference sequence). V gave up 5 bases and J gave up 1 base; unmatched junction bases: 5. This CDR3 region has 15 residues. CDR3 DNA sequence: TGTGCCAGCAGCACAACAGGGGTGGCCAAAAACATTCAGTACTTC. It yields the protein CASSTTGVAKNIQYF.

The V gene is TRBV12-3 or TRBV12-4, the J gene TRBJ2-1; 9 bases line up with TRBD1. CDR3 length: 14 amino acids. V shed 8 bases, J shed 6 bases, and the junction held 8 bases outside the gene matches. The CDR3 nucleotides are TGTGCCAGCTGGCGAGACAGGGGGGGCAATGAGCAGTTCTTC. Its translation is CASWRDRGGNEQFF.

V gene TRBV7-2 combines with J gene TRBJ2-3, with 8 positions matching TRBD2. This CDR3 comprises 15 residues. Germline CDR1 SGHTA, CDR2 FQGNSA. V lost 5 bases to trimming and J lost 4 bases; unmatched junction nucleotides: 8. The DNA of the CDR3 is TGTGCCAGCAGCCGTTCCGGGAGGGCGGCAGATACGCAGTATTTT. Amino acids: CASSRSGRAADTQYF.

This clonotype has a handful of counts. This chain connects TRBV6-5 to TRBJ2-4; perhaps TRBD1 as D (6 bases). This CDR3 spans 15 amino acids. Germline lookup yields CDR1 MNHEY and CDR2 SVGAGI. V shed 5 bases and J shed 2 bases, with 13 bases lying between them. The CDR3 sequence: CASSKQGDPKNIQYF. Written as DNA, the CDR3 is TGTGCCAGCAGTAAACAGGGAGATCCCAAAAACATTCAGTACTTC.

The CDR3 DNA is TGCAGTGCTCCCGGGACAGCAGCTAACTATGGCTACACCTTC. Its protein product is CSAPGTAANYGYTF. The rearrangement joins TRBV20-1 to TRBJ1-2; 7 bases fit TRBD1. CDR1 and CDR2 (germline): DFQATT, SNEGSKA (reference sequence). This CDR3 has 14 amino acids. The trim removed 5 bases at V and 0 bases at J, leaving 6 bases unmatched.